What follows are 20 T cell receptor beta chains derived from one specimen sequenced in a study of CD8+ T cells in alopecia areata. Isolated RNA was reverse transcribed into cDNA used as the sequencing template. The method was immunoSEQ multiplex PCR; TCRdb's version includes in-frame clones alone and lacks a portion of them. The sample has under 150,000 clones, roughly 57% seen once; the top ten hold around 5.7%. The treatment is: oral pan-JAK inhibitor, 5-10 mg twice daily. The sample in question was CD4+ T cells sorted from blood, obtained at week 4, from a patient treated with tofacitinib. These receptors all stem from a human donor with alopecia areata.

This clone was found a few times. The chain employs TRBV29-1 and TRBJ2-2; 9 bases line up with TRBD1. The CDR3 has 16 amino acids. Germline V gene lookup returns CDR1 SQVTM and CDR2 ANQGSEA. The J segment lost 4 bases and the V segment lost 1 base, leaving 7 bases of the junction unmatched. The CDR3 DNA reads TGCAGCGTTGAAGTTACCCGGGACAGGGCCACCGGGGAGCTGTTTTTT. Its protein is CSVEVTRDRATGELFF.

This clone came up a few times. The CDR3 here is CASRTSGSTDTQYF. DNA of the CDR3: TGCGCCAGCAGGACCTCCGGGAGCACAGATACGCAGTATTTT. This chain links TRBV10-2 with TRBJ2-3; D is uncertain. The CDR3 extends over 14 amino acids. Per the germline V gene, CDR1 is WSHSY and CDR2 is SAAADI. Trimming left V 6 bases short and J 0 bases short, with 10 bases between.

CDR3 sequence reads: CATSIPLHEQYF. The DNA for the CDR3 is TGTGCCACCAGCATTCCCCTTCACGAGCAGTACTTC. V usage is TRBV15 and J usage is TRBJ2-7, with D uncertain. The CDR3 is 12 amino acids. Trimming removed 4 bases at V and 5 bases at J, with 9 bases between. Germline V gives CDR1 LNHNV, CDR2 YYDKDF (reference sequence). The full variable domain, its missing parts supplied by reference TRBV15 and TRBJ2-7, is DAMVIQNPRYQVTQFGKPVTLSCSQTLNHNVMYWYQQKSSQAPKLLFHYYDKDFNNEADTPDNFQSRRPNTSFCFLDIRSPGLGDTAMYLCATSIPLHEQYFGPGTRLTVT.

With respect to this clone: Other DNA sequences from this sample encode an identical CDR3 as well. The chain carries TRBV28 and TRBJ2-5; tentatively, D is TRBD1 or TRBD2 (5 bases each). The V end was cut by 6 bases, the J end by 1 base, with 12 bases between. CDR3 length: 14 residues. From germline, CDR1 is MDHEN and CDR2 SYDVKM. CDR3 loop: CASSLGTAQETQYF. CDR3 nucleotides: TGTGCCAGCAGCCTGGGGACCGCCCAAGAGACCCAGTACTTC. Based on the CDR3 plus reference TRBV28 and TRBJ2-5, the full variable domain is DVKVTQSSRYLVKRTGEKVFLECVQDMDHENMFWYRQDPGLGLRLIYFSYDVKMKEKGDIPEGYSVSREKKERFSLILESASTNQTSMYLCASSLGTAQETQYFGPGTRLLVL.

In the case of this clone: This same CDR3 is encoded by further DNA sequences in the sample. V gene TRBV15 combines with J gene TRBJ2-6; maybe TRBD2 (6 bases). CDR3 length: 15 residues. V lost 3 bases, J lost 2 bases, and 8 bases lay in between. Germline V gene lookup returns CDR1 LNHNV and CDR2 YYDKDF (reference sequence). CDR3 sequence reads: CATSRGGTGANVLTF. The CDR3 DNA reads TGTGCCACCAGCAGGGGGGGAACTGGGGCCAACGTCCTGACTTTC.

A few counts support this clone. The chain recombines TRBV27 with TRBJ2-3; TRBD1 aligns across 8 bases. The CDR3 consists of 12 residues. Germline V CDR1 and CDR2: MNHEY, SMNVEV (reference sequence). The junction had 6 bases not matched to a gene; V was cut back by 10 bases and J by 6 bases. Here the CDR3 reads CATQDREDTQYF. The CDR3 coding sequence is TGTGCCACCCAGGACAGGGAGGATACGCAGTATTTT.

The V call is TRBV19, the J call TRBJ1-5; the D is unclear. This CDR3 is 12 amino acids long. Germline V lookup: CDR1 LNHDA, CDR2 SQIVND (reference sequence). Deletions cut 6 bases from V and 10 bases from J, with 13 bases between. The CDR3 is CASRGGVYPQHF. The CDR3 DNA follows: TGTGCCAGTAGAGGAGGAGTGTACCCCCAGCATTTT.

The chain joins TRBV9 to TRBJ2-3; the D gene is possibly TRBD2 (6 bases). Trimming stripped 3 bases from V and 3 bases from J, with 14 bases between. Germline lookup yields CDR1 SGDLS and CDR2 YYNGEE. The CDR3 consists of 15 residues. This CDR3 is CASSGFGRGTDTQYF. CDR3 bases: TGTGCCAGCAGCGGATTCGGGCGGGGAACAGATACGCAGTATTTT.

This clone was seen only a few times. The rearrangement uses TRBV7-9 and TRBJ2-5; 10 bases are shared with TRBD2. Germline CDR1 and CDR2: SEHNR and FQNEAQ (reference sequence). This CDR3 has 16 residues. J lost 5 bases, V lost 7 bases, and 13 bases had no gene match. The CDR3 loop reads CASMFTSGALKETQYF. CDR3 bases: TGTGCCAGCATGTTTACTAGCGGGGCATTGAAGGAGACCCAGTACTTC.

The V call is TRBV10-3, the J call TRBJ2-7; 14 bases align to TRBD2. The ends lost 5 bases at V and 3 bases at J; junction bases unmatched: 3. Germline CDR1 and CDR2: ENHRY and SYGVKD. The CDR3 extends over 15 amino acids. The CDR3 reads CAISSGTSGGYEQYF. The CDR3 DNA reads as TGTGCCATCAGTAGTGGGACTAGCGGGGGCTACGAGCAGTACTTC.

The gene calls are TRBV5-1 and TRBJ2-5; the D gene is possibly TRBD1 (5 bases). The CDR3 consists of 14 residues. Trimming cost V 4 bases and J 5 bases, with 15 bases left between them. The V gene's germline CDR1 is SGHRS and CDR2 YFSETQ. CDR3 DNA sequence: TGCGCCAGCAGCGTGACAGTCAGAGAGGAGACCCAGTACTTC. It encodes CASSVTVREETQYF.

V usage is TRBV6-6 and J usage is TRBJ2-5; tentatively, D is TRBD1 (6 bases). CDR1 and CDR2 (germline): MNHNY, SVGAGI (reference sequence). There are 14 residues in the CDR3. V was shortened by 7 bases and J by 1 base, with 13 bases between the two germline ends. CDR3 nucleotide sequence: TGTGCCAGCACCAAAGGGGACATCCAAGAGACCCAGTACTTC. This sequence encodes CASTKGDIQETQYF.

The V and J genes are TRBV4-3 and TRBJ1-5; a possible D gene is TRBD1 (5 bases). CDR1 and CDR2 from the germline V gene are LGHNA and YSLEER. V was trimmed by 2 bases and J by 4 bases, leaving 9 bases between them. The CDR3 extends over 14 amino acids. The DNA for the CDR3 is TGCGCCAGCAGCCAATTCAGGGTAAATCAGCCCCAGCATTTT. It specifies CASSQFRVNQPQHF.

The CDR3 loop is CASRATPDRAYGYTF. The DNA for the CDR3 is TGTGCCAGCAGGGCCACCCCTGACAGGGCCTATGGCTACACCTTC. The rearrangement joins TRBV6-5 to TRBJ1-2; TRBD1 matches at 7 bases. Per germline, CDR1 MNHEY and CDR2 SVGAGI. V lost 6 bases and J lost 4; bases outside the gene matches: 11. The CDR3 spans 15 residues.

The genes are TRBV6-6 and TRBJ1-2; D unresolved. V was shortened by 6 bases and J by 6 bases, with 11 bases between the two germline ends. The CDR3 has 12 residues. In germline, CDR1 is MNHNY, CDR2 SVGAGI (reference sequence). The chain's CDR3 is CASSERIHGYTF. DNA for the CDR3: TGTGCCAGCAGCGAACGTATCCATGGCTACACCTTC.

The gene calls are TRBV15 and TRBJ1-4; TRBD1 agrees at 7 bases. This CDR3 comprises 17 residues. J gave up 3 bases and V 0 bases, and 7 bases lay outside the gene matches. Germline CDR1 and CDR2: LNHNV and YYDKDF (reference sequence). The CDR3 region is CATSRDLEGAANEKLFF. The CDR3 DNA reads TGTGCCACCAGCAGAGATCTGGAGGGGGCAGCTAATGAAAAACTGTTTTTT.

This clone was recorded a few times. The CDR3 region is CASSLLAAVASGANVLTF. The CDR3 nucleotides are TGTGCCAGCAGCTTATTGGCGGCGGTCGCCTCTGGGGCCAACGTCCTGACTTTC. V and J are TRBV7-9 and TRBJ2-6, with no clear D. The CDR3 consists of 18 residues. Germline V lookup: CDR1 SEHNR, CDR2 FQNEAQ (reference sequence). V lost 2 bases and J lost 0, with 14 bases in between. Full variable domain (remainder filled in from reference TRBV7-9 and TRBJ2-6): DTGVSQNPRHKITKRGQNVTFRCDPISEHNRLYWYRQTLGQGPEFLTYFQNEAQLEKSRLLSDRFSAERPKGSFSTLEIQRTEQGDSAMYLCASSLLAAVASGANVLTFGAGSRLTVL.

The chain links TRBV4-3 to TRBJ1-4; D unclear. CDR3 size: 15 residues. V dropped 1 base and J dropped 6 bases, with 12 bases sitting between them. Germline CDR1 reads LGHNA; CDR2 reads YSLEER. The CDR3 coding sequence is TGCGCCAGCAGCCAAGGTCAATTGGGCGATGAAAAACTGTTTTTT. Amino acid sequence: CASSQGQLGDEKLFF.

The chain uses TRBV28 and TRBJ2-1; no firm D call. CDR3 length: 11 amino acids. The V and J ends lost 2 bases and 7 bases respectively, with 3 bases between them. Germline-derived CDR1 and CDR2 are MDHEN and SYDVKM. The DNA for the CDR3 is TGTGCCAGCAGTTTAATAAATGAGCAGTTCTTC. Translated, it gives CASSLINEQFF.

This clone was observed a few times. J is TRBJ2-1 and V is TRBV15; the D gene is possibly TRBD1 (5 bases). CDR1 and CDR2 from the germline V gene are LNHNV and YYDKDF (reference sequence). V was trimmed by 0 bases and J by 13 bases, leaving 16 bases between them. This CDR3 contains 14 residues. CDR3 sequence reads: CATSREIQETLQFF. Written as DNA, the CDR3 is TGTGCCACCAGCAGAGAAATACAGGAGACTCTCCAGTTCTTC.